This is a list of T cell receptor beta chains from one sample in a study of control samples from healthy donors and cancer patients. The table came from immunoSEQ multiplex PCR; TCRdb's copy has only in-frame clones and leaves some out. Among about 180,000 clones listed, about 90% were seen once. The sample consisted of blood. The origin of the receptors is a woman between 50 and 59 years old in good health. CDR3s include the opening cysteine and the closing phenylalanine or tryptophan. Each record gives: CDR3 protein, CDR3 DNA, J gene, clone size, V gene, D gene. The D gene is left open where the match is weak. Clone size is stated in some rows and not others, as once, few, many or a class when expanded.

CDR3 protein: CSVGRDHPGYTF
CDR3 DNA: TGCAGCGTTGGAAGGGACCACCCTGGCTACACCTTC
J gene: TRBJ1-2
clone size: .
V gene: TRBV29-1
D gene: .

CDR3 protein: CASRTISGNTIYF
CDR3 DNA: TGTGCCAGTAGAACAATCTCTGGAAACACCATATATTTT
J gene: TRBJ1-3
clone size: .
V gene: TRBV19
D gene: .

CDR3 protein: CASRHTRDRGTSNTGELFF
CDR3 DNA: TGTGCCAGCAGACATACCCGGGACAGGGGAACTTCGAACACCGGGGAGCTGTTTTTT
J gene: TRBJ2-2
clone size: .
V gene: TRBV3-1/TRBV3-2
D gene: TRBD1

CDR3 protein: CASSLQKPNNSPLHF
CDR3 DNA: TGCGCCAGCAGCTTACAGAAACCGAATAATTCACCCCTCCACTTT
J gene: TRBJ1-6
clone size: .
V gene: TRBV5-1
D gene: .

CDR3 protein: CAWSRSGNEKLFF
CDR3 DNA: TGTGCCTGGAGTCGGAGTGGGAATGAAAAACTGTTTTTT
J gene: TRBJ1-4
clone size: .
V gene: TRBV30
D gene: .

CDR3 protein: CATSRVEFGEAKNIQYF
CDR3 DNA: TGTGCCACCAGCAGAGTCGAGTTTGGGGAGGCCAAAAACATTCAGTACTTC
J gene: TRBJ2-4
clone size: .
V gene: TRBV15
D gene: .

CDR3 protein: CASSGASGPNTGELFF
CDR3 DNA: TGTGCCAGCAGCGGGGCTAGCGGTCCGAACACCGGGGAGCTGTTTTTT
J gene: TRBJ2-2
clone size: .
V gene: TRBV21-1
D gene: .

CDR3 protein: CASSSGYSNQPQHF
CDR3 DNA: TGTGCCAGCAGTTCAGGATATAGCAATCAGCCCCAGCATTTT
J gene: TRBJ1-5
clone size: .
V gene: TRBV6-5
D gene: .

CDR3 protein: CASSSGGRFTDTQYF
CDR3 DNA: TGTGCCAGCAGTTCAGGCGGGAGGTTCACAGATACGCAGTATTTT
J gene: TRBJ2-3
clone size: .
V gene: TRBV27
D gene: TRBD2

CDR3 protein: CASSLSGTVSNQPQHF
CDR3 DNA: TGTGCCAGCAGTTTATCGGGGACAGTTAGCAATCAGCCCCAGCATTTT
J gene: TRBJ1-5
clone size: .
V gene: TRBV27
D gene: TRBD1

CDR3 protein: CASSEQEGNQPQHF
CDR3 DNA: TGTGCCAGCAGTGAACAGGAAGGCAATCAGCCCCAGCATTTT
J gene: TRBJ1-5
clone size: .
V gene: TRBV6-4
D gene: .

CDR3 protein: CASSFPLWTGLPVGNQPQHF
CDR3 DNA: TGTGCCAGCAGCTTCCCCCTGTGGACAGGGTTACCCGTTGGCAATCAGCCCCAGCATTTT
J gene: TRBJ1-5
clone size: once
V gene: TRBV6-6
D gene: TRBD1

CDR3 protein: CASRLVVRREAFF
CDR3 DNA: TGTGCCAGCAGACTCGTGGTACGGCGTGAAGCTTTCTTT
J gene: TRBJ1-1
clone size: .
V gene: TRBV7-3
D gene: .

CDR3 protein: CASSLGDSTDTQYF
CDR3 DNA: TGCGCCAGCAGCTTGGGGGACAGCACAGATACGCAGTATTTT
J gene: TRBJ2-3
clone size: .
V gene: TRBV5-1
D gene: .

CDR3 protein: CASSIPGLAGDEQFF
CDR3 DNA: TGTGCCAGTAGTATCCCGGGACTAGCGGGAGATGAGCAGTTCTTC
J gene: TRBJ2-1
clone size: once
V gene: TRBV19
D gene: TRBD2

CDR3 protein: CASSPSPAGEQYF
CDR3 DNA: TGTGCCAGCTCCCCTTCCCCGGCCGGTGAGCAGTACTTC
J gene: TRBJ2-7
clone size: .
V gene: TRBV18
D gene: .

CDR3 protein: CASSLEGTNEKLFF
CDR3 DNA: TGCGCCAGCAGCTTGGAGGGAACTAATGAAAAACTGTTTTTT
J gene: TRBJ1-4
clone size: .
V gene: TRBV5-1
D gene: .

CDR3 protein: CASSLRGTHTIYF
CDR3 DNA: TGTGCCAGCAGTTTAAGAGGGACCCACACCATATATTTT
J gene: TRBJ1-3
clone size: .
V gene: TRBV28
D gene: .

CDR3 protein: CASIRQGEGEAFF
CDR3 DNA: TGTGCCAGCATTCGACAGGGTGAAGGTGAAGCTTTCTTT
J gene: TRBJ1-1
clone size: .
V gene: TRBV2
D gene: TRBD1

CDR3 protein: CASSHWTSPTDTQYF
CDR3 DNA: TGTGCCAGCAGCCACTGGACTAGCCCAACAGATACGCAGTATTTT
J gene: TRBJ2-3
clone size: .
V gene: TRBV11-2
D gene: TRBD2

CDR3 protein: CASSPRTANEKLFF
CDR3 DNA: TGTGCCAGCTCACCCCGTACAGCTAATGAAAAACTGTTTTTT
J gene: TRBJ1-4
clone size: .
V gene: TRBV18
D gene: .

CDR3 protein: CASSQEGLLAGGYEQYF
CDR3 DNA: TGTGCCAGCAGCCAAGAAGGGCTCCTAGCGGGAGGCTACGAGCAGTACTTC
J gene: TRBJ2-7
clone size: .
V gene: TRBV4-2
D gene: TRBD2